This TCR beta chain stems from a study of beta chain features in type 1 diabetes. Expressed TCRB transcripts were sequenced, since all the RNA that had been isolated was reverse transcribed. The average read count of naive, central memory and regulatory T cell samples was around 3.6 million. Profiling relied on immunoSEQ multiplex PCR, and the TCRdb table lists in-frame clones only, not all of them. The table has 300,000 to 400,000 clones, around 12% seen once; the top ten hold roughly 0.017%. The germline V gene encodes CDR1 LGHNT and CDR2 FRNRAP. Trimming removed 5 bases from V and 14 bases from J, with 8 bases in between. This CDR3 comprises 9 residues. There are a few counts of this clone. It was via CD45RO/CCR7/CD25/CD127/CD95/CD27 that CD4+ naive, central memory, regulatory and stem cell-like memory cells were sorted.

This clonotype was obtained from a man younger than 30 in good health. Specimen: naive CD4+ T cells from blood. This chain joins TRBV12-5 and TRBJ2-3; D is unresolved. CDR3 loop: CASGPRPYF. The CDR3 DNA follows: TGTGCTAGTGGTCCTAGACCGTATTTT.